This T cell receptor (beta chain) was observed in a study of T cell responses to AZD1222 COVID-19 vaccine. The method was immunoSEQ multiplex PCR; TCRdb's version includes in-frame clones alone and lacks a portion of them. Of 110,000 or so clones listed, roughly 88% are singletons. The CDR3 runs to 13 residues. V was trimmed by 5 bases and J by 2 bases, leaving 6 bases between them. CDR1 is LNHDA, CDR2 SQIVND, per germline (reference sequence). This material consisted of peripheral blood, taken 28 days after the second AZD1222 dose. The sequence derives from an adult who received the AZD1222 COVID-19 vaccine. The gene calls are TRBV19 and TRBJ1-4; TRBD1 might be the D (5 bases). Here the CDR3 reads CASSWGTNEKLFF. In nucleotides, the CDR3 is TGTGCCAGTAGTTGGGGGACTAATGAAAAACTGTTTTTT.